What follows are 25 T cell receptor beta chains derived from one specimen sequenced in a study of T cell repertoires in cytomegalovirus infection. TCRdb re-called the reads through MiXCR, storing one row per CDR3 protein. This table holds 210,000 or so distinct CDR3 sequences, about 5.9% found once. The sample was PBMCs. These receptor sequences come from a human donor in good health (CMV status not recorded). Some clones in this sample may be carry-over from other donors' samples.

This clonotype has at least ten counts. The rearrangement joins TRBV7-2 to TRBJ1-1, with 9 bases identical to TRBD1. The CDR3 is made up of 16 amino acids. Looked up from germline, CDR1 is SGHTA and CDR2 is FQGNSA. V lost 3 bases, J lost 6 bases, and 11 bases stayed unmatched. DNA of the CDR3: TGTGCCAGCAGCTTGGACAGGGGCGCAAAGGGGGCTGAAGCTTTCTTT. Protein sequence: CASSLDRGAKGAEAFF.

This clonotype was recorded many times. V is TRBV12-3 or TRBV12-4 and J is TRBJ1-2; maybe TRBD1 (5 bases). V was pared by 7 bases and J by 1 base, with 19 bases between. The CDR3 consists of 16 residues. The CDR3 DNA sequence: TGTGCCAGCACCTTAGGGGCCTCAGGTGTTAACTATGGCTACACCTTC. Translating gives CASTLGASGVNYGYTF.

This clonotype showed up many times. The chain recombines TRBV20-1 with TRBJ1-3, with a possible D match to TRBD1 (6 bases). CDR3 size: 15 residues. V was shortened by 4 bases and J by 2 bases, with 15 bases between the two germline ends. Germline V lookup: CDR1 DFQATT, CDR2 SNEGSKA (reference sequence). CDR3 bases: TGCAGTGCTATACAGGGACCGGTTACTGGAAACACCATATATTTT. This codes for CSAIQGPVTGNTIYF.

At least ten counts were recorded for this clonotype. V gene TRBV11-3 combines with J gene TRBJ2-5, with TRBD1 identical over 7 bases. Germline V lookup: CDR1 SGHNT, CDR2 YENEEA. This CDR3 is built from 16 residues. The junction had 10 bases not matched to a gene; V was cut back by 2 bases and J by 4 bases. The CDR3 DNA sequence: TGTGCCAGCAGCTTATCGACAGGGTCCCTGGCAGAGACCCAGTACTTC. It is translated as CASSLSTGSLAETQYF.

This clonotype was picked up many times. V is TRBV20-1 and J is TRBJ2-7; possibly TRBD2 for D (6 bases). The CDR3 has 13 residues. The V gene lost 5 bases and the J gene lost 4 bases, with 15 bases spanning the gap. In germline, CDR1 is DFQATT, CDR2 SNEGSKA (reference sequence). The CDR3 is CSAPTGTSYEQYF. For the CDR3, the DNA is TGCAGTGCTCCGACCGGGACTTCTTACGAGCAGTACTTC.

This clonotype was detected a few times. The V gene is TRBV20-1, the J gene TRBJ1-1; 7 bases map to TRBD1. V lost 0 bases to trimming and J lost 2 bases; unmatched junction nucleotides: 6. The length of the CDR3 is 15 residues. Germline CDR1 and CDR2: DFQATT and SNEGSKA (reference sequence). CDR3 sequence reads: CSARDRRQGNTEAFF. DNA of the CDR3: TGCAGTGCTAGAGATCGGAGACAGGGCAACACTGAAGCTTTCTTT.

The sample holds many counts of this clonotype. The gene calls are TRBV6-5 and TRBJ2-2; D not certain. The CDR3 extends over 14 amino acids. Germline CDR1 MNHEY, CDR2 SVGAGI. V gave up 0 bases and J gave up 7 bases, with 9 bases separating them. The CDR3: CASSYSIAVGELFF. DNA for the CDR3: TGTGCCAGCAGTTACTCGATTGCGGTCGGGGAGCTGTTTTTT.

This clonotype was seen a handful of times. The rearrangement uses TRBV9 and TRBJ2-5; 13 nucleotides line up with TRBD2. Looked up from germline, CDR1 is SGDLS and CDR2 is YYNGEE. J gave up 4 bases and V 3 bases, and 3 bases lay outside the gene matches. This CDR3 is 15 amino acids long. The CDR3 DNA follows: TGTGCCAGCAGCGGGGGACTAGCGGGGAGAGAGACCCAGTACTTC. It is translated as CASSGGLAGRETQYF.

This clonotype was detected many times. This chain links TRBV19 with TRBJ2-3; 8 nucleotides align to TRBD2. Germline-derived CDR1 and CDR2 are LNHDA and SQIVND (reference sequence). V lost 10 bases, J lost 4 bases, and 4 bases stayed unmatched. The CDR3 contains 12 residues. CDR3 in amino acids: CATGGGADTQYF. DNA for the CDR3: TGTGCCACCGGGGGGGGCGCAGATACGCAGTATTTT.

The CDR3 region is CSFRDTRKEKLFF. In DNA form, the CDR3 reads TGCAGCTTCAGGGACACTCGGAAAGAAAAACTGTTTTTT. The chain is built from TRBV29-1 and TRBJ1-4, with D possibly matching TRBD1 (6 bases). CDR1 is SQVTM, CDR2 ANQGSEA, per germline. Trimming left V 8 bases short and J 8 bases short, with 18 bases between. CDR3 length: 13 residues.

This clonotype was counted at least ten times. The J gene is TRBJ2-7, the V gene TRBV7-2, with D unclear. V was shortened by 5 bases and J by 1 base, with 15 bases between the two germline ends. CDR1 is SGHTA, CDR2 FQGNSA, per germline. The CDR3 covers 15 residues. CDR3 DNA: TGTGCCAGCAGCCCCGCTGCGGATCGATCCTACGAGCAGTACTTC. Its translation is CASSPAADRSYEQYF.

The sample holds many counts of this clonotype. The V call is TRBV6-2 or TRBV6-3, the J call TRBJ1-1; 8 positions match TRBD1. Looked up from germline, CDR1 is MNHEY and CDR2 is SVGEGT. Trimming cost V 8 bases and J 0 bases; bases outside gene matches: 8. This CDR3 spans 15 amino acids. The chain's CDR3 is CASVRQGNMNTEAFF. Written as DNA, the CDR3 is TGTGCCAGCGTGCGACAGGGGAATATGAACACTGAAGCTTTCTTT.

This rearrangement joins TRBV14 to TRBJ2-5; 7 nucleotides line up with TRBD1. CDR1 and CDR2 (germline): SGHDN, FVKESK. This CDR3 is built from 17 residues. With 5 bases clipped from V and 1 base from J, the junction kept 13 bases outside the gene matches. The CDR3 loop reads CASSSTQQGRFQETQYF. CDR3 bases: TGTGCCAGCAGCTCTACCCAACAGGGGCGTTTCCAAGAGACCCAGTACTTC. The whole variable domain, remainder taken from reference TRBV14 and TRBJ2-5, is EAGVTQFPSHSVIEKGQTVTLRCDPISGHDNLYWYRRVMGKEIKFLLHFVKESKQDESGMPNNRFLAERTGGTYSTLKVQPAELEDSGVYFCASSSTQQGRFQETQYFGPGTRLLVL.

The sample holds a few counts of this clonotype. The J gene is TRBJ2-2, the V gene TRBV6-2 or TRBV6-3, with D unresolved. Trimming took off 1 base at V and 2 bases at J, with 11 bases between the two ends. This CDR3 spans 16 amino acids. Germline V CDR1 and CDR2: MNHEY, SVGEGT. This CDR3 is CASSYLDRPNTGELFF. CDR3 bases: TGTGCCAGCAGTTACTTGGACCGACCCAACACCGGGGAGCTGTTTTTT.

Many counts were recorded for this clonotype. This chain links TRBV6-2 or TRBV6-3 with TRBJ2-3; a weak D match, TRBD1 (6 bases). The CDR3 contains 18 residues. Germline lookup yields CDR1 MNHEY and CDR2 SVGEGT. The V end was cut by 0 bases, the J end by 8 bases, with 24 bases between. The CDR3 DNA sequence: TGTGCCAGCAGTTACTCGTCCCCTACGGGACAATATGGGGGTACGCAGTATTTT. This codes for CASSYSSPTGQYGGTQYF.

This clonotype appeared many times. The CDR3 sequence is CASSFMGPITYEQYF. In nucleotides, the CDR3 is TGTGCCAGCAGTTTCATGGGACCGATTACCTACGAGCAGTACTTC. The chain employs TRBV12-3 or TRBV12-4 and TRBJ2-7; either TRBD1 or TRBD2 may supply D (5 bases each). CDR3 length: 15 amino acids. V lost 3 bases and J lost 2, with 14 bases in between.

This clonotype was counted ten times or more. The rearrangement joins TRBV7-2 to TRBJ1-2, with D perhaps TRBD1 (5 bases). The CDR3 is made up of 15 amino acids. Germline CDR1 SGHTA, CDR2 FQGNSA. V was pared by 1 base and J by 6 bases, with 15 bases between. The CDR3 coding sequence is TGTGCCAGCAGCTTAGTTAGCACCTTGGGGGATGGCTACACCTTC. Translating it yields CASSLVSTLGDGYTF.

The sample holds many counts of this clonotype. In DNA, the CDR3 is TGTGCCGCTCGGGGGCCTAACTATGGCTACACCTTC. It encodes CAARGPNYGYTF. The rearrangement joins TRBV19 to TRBJ1-2; a weak D match, TRBD1 (6 bases). CDR1 is LNHDA and CDR2 is SQIVND in the germline V gene (reference sequence). The CDR3 covers 12 residues. V gave up 11 bases and J gave up 0 bases, with 10 bases separating them.

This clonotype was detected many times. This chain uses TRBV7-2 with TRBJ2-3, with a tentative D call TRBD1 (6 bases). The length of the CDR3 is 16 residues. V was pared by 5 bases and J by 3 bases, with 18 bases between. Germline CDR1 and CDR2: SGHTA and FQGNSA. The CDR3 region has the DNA TGTGCCAGCAGCGTCAATAACAGGGTAGGAACAGATACGCAGTATTTT. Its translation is CASSVNNRVGTDTQYF.

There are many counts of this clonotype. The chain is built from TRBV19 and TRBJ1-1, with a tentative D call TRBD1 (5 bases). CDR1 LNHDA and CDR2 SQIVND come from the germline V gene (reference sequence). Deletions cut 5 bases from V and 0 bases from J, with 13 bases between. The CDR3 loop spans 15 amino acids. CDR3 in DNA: TGTGCCAGTAGTCCTGGGACCCTGATGAACACTGAAGCTTTCTTT. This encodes CASSPGTLMNTEAFF.

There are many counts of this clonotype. The CDR3 coding sequence is TGCGCCAGCAGCAGTAGTGGACCGAGAAATGAAAAACTGTTTTTT. It translates to CASSSSGPRNEKLFF. The rearrangement uses TRBV23-1 and TRBJ1-4; D is unresolved. TRBV23-1 carries the ORF label, with uncertain function. V shed 6 bases and J shed 5 bases, with 16 bases lying between them. The CDR3 has 15 residues.

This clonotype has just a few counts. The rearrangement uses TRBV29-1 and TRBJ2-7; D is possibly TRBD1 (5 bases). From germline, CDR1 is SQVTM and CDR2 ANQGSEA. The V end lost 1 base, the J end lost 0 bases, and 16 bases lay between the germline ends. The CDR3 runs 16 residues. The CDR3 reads CSVEGSTGHSSYEQYF. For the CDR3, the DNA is TGCAGCGTTGAAGGCTCTACAGGACACAGCTCCTACGAGCAGTACTTC.

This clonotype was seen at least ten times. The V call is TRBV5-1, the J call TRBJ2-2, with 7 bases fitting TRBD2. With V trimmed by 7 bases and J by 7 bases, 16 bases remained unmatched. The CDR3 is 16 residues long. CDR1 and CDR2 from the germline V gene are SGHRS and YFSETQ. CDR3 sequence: CASSLAGSGIGGELFF. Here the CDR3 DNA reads TGCGCCAGCTCCCTCGCGGGGAGCGGGATTGGCGGGGAGCTGTTTTTT.

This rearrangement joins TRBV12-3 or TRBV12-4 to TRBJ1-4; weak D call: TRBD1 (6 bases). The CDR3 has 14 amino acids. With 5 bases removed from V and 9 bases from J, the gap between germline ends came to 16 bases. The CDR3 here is CASSGRGKNKKLFF. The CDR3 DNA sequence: TGTGCCAGCAGTGGCAGGGGAAAGAATAAAAAACTGTTTTTT.

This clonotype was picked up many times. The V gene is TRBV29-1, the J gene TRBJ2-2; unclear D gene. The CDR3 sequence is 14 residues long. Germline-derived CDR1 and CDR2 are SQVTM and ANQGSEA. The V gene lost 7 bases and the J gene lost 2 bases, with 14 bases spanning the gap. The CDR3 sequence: CSATTLVNTGELFF. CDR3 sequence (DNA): TGCAGCGCCACAACCTTGGTAAACACCGGGGAGCTGTTTTTT.